This is a list of T cell receptor beta chains from one sample in a study of blood T cell repertoires in COVID-19. Data came from immunoSEQ multiplex PCR; TCRdb stores just in-frame clones and leaves some out. The table lists under 250,000 clones, about 80% of them singletons. Sample: peripheral blood. All receptors come from a man in his fifties with active or convalescent COVID-19. Both conserved end residues are trimmed from each CDR3.

j_call	v_call	cdr3_aa
TRBJ2-2	TRBV2	ASSDSGGYTGELF
TRBJ1-2	TRBV7-2	ASSLEGVNYGYT
TRBJ1-5	TRBV19	ASSVGTNQPQH
TRBJ2-1	TRBV4-1	ASSQDLAGGYNEQF
TRBJ1-6	TRBV18	ASSRGQLINSPLH
TRBJ1-4	TRBV27	ASSFRGQDNEKLF
TRBJ2-7	TRBV27	ASSLSAGRQSKQY
TRBJ2-5	TRBV29-1	SAELNQGQETQY
TRBJ1-4	TRBV2	ASSQTRGKATNEKLF
TRBJ1-1	TRBV25-1	ASRDRDTEAF
TRBJ2-3	TRBV6-2/TRBV6-3	ASSPTSGGADTQY
TRBJ2-7	TRBV6-5	ASSPDRGGYEQY
TRBJ2-3	TRBV6-1	ASSGNFPQGFTDTQY
TRBJ1-6	TRBV4-2	ASSQGGSSSYNSPLH
TRBJ1-5	TRBV24-1	ATSDDSVTEPQH
TRBJ1-2	TRBV19	ASSVQGGIGYT
TRBJ2-7	TRBV27	ASSLVSSYEQY
TRBJ1-1	TRBV5-1	ASSPRTGSTEAF
TRBJ1-2	TRBV28	ASSLTGEVYGYT
TRBJ2-7	TRBV7-8	ASSPILAGGTYEQY
TRBJ1-5	TRBV19	ASSIPGRENQPQH
TRBJ1-4	TRBV20-1	SAGGSEKLF
TRBJ1-5	TRBV9	ASSVGSDFNQPQH
TRBJ1-1	TRBV6-2/TRBV6-3	ASSWGVGGHNTEAF
TRBJ1-5	TRBV28	ASRDTGARQPQH
TRBJ1-6	TRBV5-5	ASSFPRDRHNSPLH
TRBJ2-1	TRBV28	ASSLSGGPLNEQF
TRBJ2-4	TRBV6-2/TRBV6-3	ASTYSRGNIQY
TRBJ2-1	TRBV7-9	ASSSESLSGGAF
TRBJ2-1	TRBV10-3	AAGGGRYEQF
TRBJ2-1	TRBV19	ASREGGDLYNEQF
TRBJ2-7	TRBV5-1	ASSLNRRSYEQY
TRBJ2-7	TRBV5-4	ASSPGTSGPYEQY
TRBJ2-1	TRBV3-1/TRBV3-2	ASSQDLGLGDEQF
TRBJ1-1	TRBV5-4	ASTVQTVRNTEAF
TRBJ1-1	TRBV12-3/TRBV12-4	ASSLRENTEAF
TRBJ1-5	TRBV28	ASSLPFSNQPQH
TRBJ2-2	TRBV7-3	ASSRGVNTGELF
TRBJ2-7	TRBV5-1	ASSYGLGGVSYEQY
TRBJ2-7	TRBV19	ASSMSPPTFYEQY
TRBJ1-5	TRBV6-5	ASKGTGPDQPQH
TRBJ2-3	TRBV14	ASSQDWSPPDTQY
TRBJ2-5	TRBV18	ASRGLAGSGETQY
TRBJ2-3	TRBV7-8	ASSQRQATDTQY
TRBJ1-6	TRBV5-1	ASSLYGQQNSPLH
TRBJ1-1	TRBV6-5	ASSQRNQNTEAF
TRBJ2-7	TRBV5-1	ASSFGFTTYEQY
TRBJ1-2	TRBV6-5	ASSRGQGDYGYT
TRBJ2-7	TRBV11-2	ASSRDRDSYEQY
TRBJ2-7	TRBV6-6	ASSGMTGEVYEQY
TRBJ1-6	TRBV2	AIRDSDPSPLH
TRBJ2-7	TRBV5-1	ASSSSSGRSYEQY
TRBJ1-1	TRBV20-1	SASWRDRGWDTEAF
TRBJ1-1	TRBV7-6	ASSLDAGQNTEAF
TRBJ1-3	TRBV6-5	ASSYDRIGNTIY
TRBJ2-3	TRBV5-1	ASSPDVAGGALDTQY
TRBJ1-1	TRBV5-1	ASSGGTGENTEAF
TRBJ2-5	TRBV19	ASSGPTSGGALVKTQY
TRBJ2-2	TRBV2	ASSDQGGGELF